This section outlines one T cell receptor beta chain sequence together with its context. Its cognate antigen is unknown. This sample is part of a study of tumor-infiltrating lymphocytes in localized non-small cell lung cancer. Findings and limits, study-wide: Different pieces of the same tissue went to different assays, confounding technical variation with intratumor heterogeneity. Only some patients had TCR sequencing, depending on available tissue.

Profiling relied on immunoSEQ multiplex PCR, and the TCRdb table lists in-frame clones only, not all of them. In the table there are around 6,800 clones, over 60% of which are singletons. V dropped 11 bases and J dropped 4 bases, with 8 bases sitting between them. This CDR3 is built from 10 residues. Germline V gene sequence: CDR1 SGHNT, CDR2 YENEEA. This sequence originates from a human donor with non-small cell lung cancer. The sequencing sample was made of uninvolved lung tissue not adjacent to the tumor. This rearrangement joins TRBV11-3 to TRBJ1-1; maybe TRBD1 (6 bases). Written as DNA, the CDR3 is TGTGCCCCGGGGGCCACTGAAGCTTTCTTT. It yields the protein CAPGATEAFF.